The 18 T cell receptor beta chains in this list originate from one sample, sequenced in a study of brain T cells in children with intractable seizures. Sequencing was performed with immunoSEQ multiplex PCR; in TCRdb, only in-frame clones are kept and a portion is missing. Here the sample spans fewer than 80,000 clones, approximately 94% being singletons. Material: peripheral blood, obtained at surgery. The origin of the receptors is a boy younger than two with focal cortical dysplasia and intractable seizures.

The gene calls are TRBV4-1 and TRBJ2-3; D is undetermined. CDR3 size: 13 residues. V lost 3 bases and J lost 4, with 8 bases in between. Germline loops: CDR1 MGHRA, CDR2 YSYEKL. The CDR3 DNA reads TGCGCCAGCAGCCAGGATACTCCAGATACGCAGTATTTT. The encoded protein is CASSQDTPDTQYF.

This clone occurred once. The chain links TRBV5-1 to TRBJ2-2, with D tentatively TRBD1 or TRBD2 (5 bases each). V gave up 6 bases and J gave up 0 bases, with 18 bases separating them. CDR1 and CDR2 (germline): SGHRS, YFSETQ. The CDR3 extends over 17 amino acids. CDR3 protein: CASTLIAGAANTGELFF. The DNA of the CDR3 is TGCGCCAGCACCCTCATTGCCGGGGCCGCGAACACCGGGGAGCTGTTTTTT.

V gene TRBV4-1 combines with J gene TRBJ2-3, with 8 bases fitting TRBD2. The CDR3 totals 18 residues. V shed 1 base and J 6 bases; nucleotides not matched to a gene: 15. Germline V gene sequence: CDR1 MGHRA, CDR2 YSYEKL. The CDR3 bases are TGCGCCAGCAGCCAAGCCCCCCAACTAAGCGGGAGTAGGGATACGCAGTATTTT. Protein sequence: CASSQAPQLSGSRDTQYF.

The chain is built from TRBV5-1 and TRBJ2-3; TRBD2 aligns across 8 bases. The V and J ends lost 0 bases and 7 bases, in that order; junction bases with no gene match: 7. The germline V gene encodes CDR1 SGHRS and CDR2 YFSETQ. The CDR3 length is 15 residues. The CDR3 sequence: CASSLATGGPNTQYF. In DNA form, the CDR3 reads TGCGCCAGCAGCTTGGCCACGGGGGGGCCGAATACGCAGTATTTT. The variable domain in full, completed from reference TRBV5-1 and TRBJ2-3, reads KAGVTQTPRYLIKTRGQQVTLSCSPISGHRSVSWYQQTPGQGLQFLFEYFSETQRNKGNFPGRFSGRQFSNSRSEMNVSTLELGDSALYLCASSLATGGPNTQYFGPGTRLTVL.

The rearrangement links TRBV7-9 to TRBJ2-5; 7 bases fit TRBD1. Germline lookup yields CDR1 SEHNR and CDR2 FQNEAQ (reference sequence). V shed 5 bases and J 8 bases; nucleotides not matched to a gene: 14. This CDR3 is 15 amino acids long. This chain's CDR3 is CASSLDRVVERTQYF. The CDR3, as DNA: TGTGCCAGCAGCCTAGACAGGGTAGTTGAGAGAACCCAGTACTTC.

The chain joins TRBV5-6 to TRBJ2-2; tentative D call: TRBD2 (5 bases). The CDR3 is made up of 16 amino acids. Germline loops: CDR1 SGHDT, CDR2 YYEEEE. V shed 4 bases and J shed 5 bases, with 18 bases lying between them. The DNA for the CDR3 is TGTGCCAGCAGCCCGACCTTGAGGGTATTGACCGGGGAGCTGTTTTTT. As protein: CASSPTLRVLTGELFF.

The chain uses TRBV9 and TRBJ1-1; possibly TRBD1 for D (5 bases). V lost 5 bases and J 3 bases, leaving 11 bases between the germline ends. The CDR3 loop spans 13 amino acids. Germline values: CDR1 SGDLS, CDR2 YYNGEE. The CDR3 here is CASRQTAHTEAFF. CDR3 DNA: TGTGCCAGCAGGCAGACAGCTCACACTGAAGCTTTCTTT.

This chain links TRBV6-5 with TRBJ2-2, with D perhaps matching TRBD2 (6 bases). CDR1 is MNHEY and CDR2 is SVGAGI in the germline V gene. The V end was cut by 4 bases, the J end by 2 bases, with 11 bases between. The CDR3 runs 15 residues. The CDR3 bases are TGTGCCAGCAGTTCGACTAGAATAAACACCGGGGAGCTGTTTTTT. This sequence encodes CASSSTRINTGELFF.

The chain joins TRBV11-2 to TRBJ2-1; 7 bases align to TRBD1. With V trimmed by 6 bases and J by 3 bases, 5 bases remained unmatched. The CDR3 length is 14 residues. CDR1 is SGHAT and CDR2 is FQNNGV in the germline V gene. The CDR3 DNA is TGTGCCAGCAGTCAGACAGGGATCTACAATGAGCAGTTCTTC. Its translation: CASSQTGIYNEQFF.

The J gene is TRBJ2-7, the V gene TRBV11-3; 8 positions match TRBD1. Germline lookup yields CDR1 SGHNT and CDR2 YENEEA. The CDR3 has 13 residues. V trimming: 2 bases; J trimming: 3 bases; junction bases outside the gene matches: 0. The CDR3 DNA is TGTGCCAGCAGCTTAACAGGGGGCTACGAGCAGTACTTC. It is translated as CASSLTGGYEQYF.

The chain has TRBV5-1 and TRBJ2-5, with 7 bases matching TRBD2. The CDR3 has 14 residues. Trimming cost V 1 base and J 5 bases; bases outside gene matches: 5. CDR1 SGHRS and CDR2 YFSETQ come from the germline V gene. The CDR3 sequence: CASSLLGRGETQYF. In nucleotides, the CDR3 is TGCGCCAGCAGCTTGTTGGGGCGGGGGGAGACCCAGTACTTC.

The chain combines TRBV18 with TRBJ1-2; 11 bases map to TRBD1. CDR3 size: 16 residues. CDR1 and CDR2 from the germline V gene are KGHSH and LQKENI. The trim removed 4 bases at V and 4 bases at J, leaving 8 bases unmatched. CDR3 amino acids: CASSQLEGQGVYGYTF. CDR3 coding DNA: TGTGCCAGCTCACAACTGGAGGGACAGGGGGTCTATGGCTACACCTTC.

The V call is TRBV19, the J call TRBJ1-1, with D tentatively TRBD1 (5 bases). Germline values: CDR1 LNHDA, CDR2 SQIVND (reference sequence). There are 13 residues in the CDR3. V was clipped by 8 bases and J by 4 bases, with 14 bases between them. CDR3 sequence: CASGTSGLTEAFF. CDR3 bases: TGTGCCAGTGGGACGTCCGGTCTCACTGAAGCTTTCTTT.

The chain uses TRBV28 and TRBJ2-7; TRBD1 aligns across 8 bases. This CDR3 comprises 14 residues. Looked up from germline, CDR1 is MDHEN and CDR2 is SYDVKM. The ends lost 11 bases at V and 3 bases at J; junction bases unmatched: 12. The CDR3 protein is CACRDRGGIYEQYF. CDR3 DNA sequence: TGTGCCTGCCGAGACAGGGGAGGAATCTACGAGCAGTACTTC.

The rearrangement links TRBV12-3 or TRBV12-4 to TRBJ2-3; no firm D call. V lost 2 bases and J lost 0, with 0 bases in between. This CDR3 spans 12 amino acids. DNA of the CDR3: TGTGCCAGCAGTTTAAGCACAGATACGCAGTATTTT. Its protein product is CASSLSTDTQYF.

The chain employs TRBV6-2 or TRBV6-3 and TRBJ2-1, with TRBD2 matching 7 bases. Per germline, CDR1 MNHEY and CDR2 SVGEGT. The CDR3 loop spans 16 amino acids. Germline trimming cut 1 base from V and 7 bases from J; bases unmatched to any gene: 10. The chain's CDR3 is CASSYFNKMGGNEQFF. CDR3 in DNA: TGTGCCAGCAGTTACTTTAACAAGATGGGGGGGAATGAGCAGTTCTTC.

The chain employs TRBV27 and TRBJ1-5, with 9 bases lining up with TRBD1. Germline CDR1 MNHEY, CDR2 SMNVEV (reference sequence). The CDR3 has 14 residues. Unmatched junction bases numbered 2, after V lost 8 bases and J lost 0 bases. The CDR3 sequence: CASGQGLSNQPQHF. In DNA form, the CDR3 reads TGTGCCAGCGGACAGGGGCTTAGCAATCAGCCCCAGCATTTT.

The chain uses TRBV15 and TRBJ2-3; D is tentatively TRBD1 or TRBD2 (5 bases each). CDR1 and CDR2 (germline): LNHNV, YYDKDF (reference sequence). This CDR3 region has 15 residues. V lost 6 bases to trimming and J lost 0 bases, with 13 bases between them. The CDR3 sequence is CATRPAGASTDTQYF. The CDR3 DNA follows: TGTGCCACCAGGCCTGCCGGGGCTAGCACAGATACGCAGTATTTT. Full variable domain (missing parts from reference TRBV15 and TRBJ2-3): DAMVIQNPRYQVTQFGKPVTLSCSQTLNHNVMYWYQQKSSQAPKLLFHYYDKDFNNEADTPDNFQSRRPNTSFCFLDIRSPGLGDTAMYLCATRPAGASTDTQYFGPGTRLTVL.